This T cell receptor (beta chain) was found in a study of cytomegalovirus exposure and HLA in healthy donors. This clone was seen only once. Its antigen remains unknown. Broader study findings: Trimming of TCR beta V- and J-genes showed a link, identified in a later analysis, to a missense DCLRE1C variant.

Researchers ran the PCR with 60 Vbeta and 13 Jbeta primers. Sequencing used immunoSEQ multiplex PCR; TCRdb keeps in-frame clones, though not all of them. The sample has 96,000 or so clones; 60% to 75% are singletons. Sequenced material: PBMCs. The TCR was taken from a woman aged 65 to 85 in good health and CMV-seropositive.

CDR3 amino acids: CASSLAVGASYNEQFF. The CDR3 DNA is TGCGCCAGCAGCTTGGCCGTTGGGGCCTCCTACAATGAGCAGTTCTTC. V usage is TRBV5-1 and J usage is TRBJ2-1, with D perhaps matching TRBD1 (5 bases). This CDR3 is built from 16 residues. Trimming cost V 0 bases and J 0 bases, with 10 bases left between them. Germline V gene lookup returns CDR1 SGHRS and CDR2 YFSETQ.